Detailed here is one TCR beta chain. The antigen is undetermined. The data belong to a study of PD-1 blockade in classical Hodgkin lymphoma. Points from the study as a whole: Prior therapy or disease activity may underlie the repertoire differences, whose causes remain undefined.

No patient escaped relapse after autologous stem cell transplantation, and brentuximab vedotin exposure varied. Assay used: immunoSEQ multiplex PCR; TCRdb lists only in-frame clones, some missing. The sample carries some 19,000 clones, around four fifths recorded once. This TCR derives from a human donor with classical Hodgkin lymphoma. The material sequenced was peripheral blood mononuclear cells (PBMCs), taken before the second cycle of nivolumab.

The CDR3, as DNA: TGTGCCAGCAGTTTGGGAGGAGGGAACGAGCAGTACTTC. Translating it yields CASSLGGGNEQYF. This chain joins TRBV27 and TRBJ2-7, with a tentative D call TRBD2 (6 bases). The CDR3 has 13 residues. Trimming removed 3 bases at V and 5 bases at J, with 11 bases between. CDR1 and CDR2 from the germline V gene are MNHEY and SMNVEV (reference sequence).